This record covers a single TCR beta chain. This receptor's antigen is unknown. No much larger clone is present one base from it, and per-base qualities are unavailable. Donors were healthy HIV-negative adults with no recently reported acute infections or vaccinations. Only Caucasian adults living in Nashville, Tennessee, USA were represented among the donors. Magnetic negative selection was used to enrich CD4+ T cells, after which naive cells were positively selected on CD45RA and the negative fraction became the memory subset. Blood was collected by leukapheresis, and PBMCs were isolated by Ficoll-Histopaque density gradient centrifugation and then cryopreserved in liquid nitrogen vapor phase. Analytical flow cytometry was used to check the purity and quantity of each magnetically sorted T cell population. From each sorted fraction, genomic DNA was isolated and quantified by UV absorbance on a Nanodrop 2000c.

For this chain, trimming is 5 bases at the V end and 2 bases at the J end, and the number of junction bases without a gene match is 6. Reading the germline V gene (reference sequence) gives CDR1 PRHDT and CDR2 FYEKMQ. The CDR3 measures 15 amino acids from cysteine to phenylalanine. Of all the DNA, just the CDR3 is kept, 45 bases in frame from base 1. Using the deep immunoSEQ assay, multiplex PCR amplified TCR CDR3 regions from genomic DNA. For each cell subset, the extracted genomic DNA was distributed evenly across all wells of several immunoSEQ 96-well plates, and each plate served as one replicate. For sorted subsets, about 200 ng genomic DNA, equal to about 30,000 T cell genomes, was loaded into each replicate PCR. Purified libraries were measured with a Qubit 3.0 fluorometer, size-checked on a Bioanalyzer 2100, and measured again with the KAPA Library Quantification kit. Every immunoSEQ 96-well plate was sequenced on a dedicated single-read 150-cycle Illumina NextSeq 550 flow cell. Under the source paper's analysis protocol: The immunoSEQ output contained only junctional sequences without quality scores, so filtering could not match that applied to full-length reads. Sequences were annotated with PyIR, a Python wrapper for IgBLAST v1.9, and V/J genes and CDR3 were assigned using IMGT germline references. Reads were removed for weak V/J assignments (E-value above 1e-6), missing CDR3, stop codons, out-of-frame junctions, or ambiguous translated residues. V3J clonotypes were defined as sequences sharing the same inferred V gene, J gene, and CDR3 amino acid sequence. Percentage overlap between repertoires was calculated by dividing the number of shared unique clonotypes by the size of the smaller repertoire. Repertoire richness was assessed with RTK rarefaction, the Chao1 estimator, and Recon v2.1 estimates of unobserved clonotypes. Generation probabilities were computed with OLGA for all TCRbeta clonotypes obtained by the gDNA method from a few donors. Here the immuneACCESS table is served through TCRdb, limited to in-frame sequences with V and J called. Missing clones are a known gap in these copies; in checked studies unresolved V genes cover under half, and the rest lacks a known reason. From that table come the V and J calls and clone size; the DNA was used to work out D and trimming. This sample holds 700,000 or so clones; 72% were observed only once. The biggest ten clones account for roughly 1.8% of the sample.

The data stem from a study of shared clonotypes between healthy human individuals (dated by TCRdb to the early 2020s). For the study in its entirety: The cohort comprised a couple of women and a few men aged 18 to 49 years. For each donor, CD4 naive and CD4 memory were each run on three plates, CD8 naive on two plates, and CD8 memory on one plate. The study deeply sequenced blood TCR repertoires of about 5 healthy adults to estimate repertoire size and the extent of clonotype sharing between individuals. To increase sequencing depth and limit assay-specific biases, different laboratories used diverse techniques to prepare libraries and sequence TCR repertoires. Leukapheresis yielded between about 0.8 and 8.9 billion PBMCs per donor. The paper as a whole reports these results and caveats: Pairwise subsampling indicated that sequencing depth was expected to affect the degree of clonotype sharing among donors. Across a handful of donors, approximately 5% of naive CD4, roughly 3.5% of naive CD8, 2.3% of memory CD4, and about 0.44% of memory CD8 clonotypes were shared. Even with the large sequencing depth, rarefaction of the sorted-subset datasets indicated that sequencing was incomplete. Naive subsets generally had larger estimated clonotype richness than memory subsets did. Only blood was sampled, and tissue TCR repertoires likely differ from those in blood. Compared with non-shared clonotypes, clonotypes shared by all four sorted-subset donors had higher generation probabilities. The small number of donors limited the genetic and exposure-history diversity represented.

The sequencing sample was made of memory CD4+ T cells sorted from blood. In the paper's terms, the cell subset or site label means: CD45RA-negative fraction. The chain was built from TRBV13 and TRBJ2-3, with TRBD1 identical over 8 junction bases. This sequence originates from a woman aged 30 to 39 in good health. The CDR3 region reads CASSLRTGNTDTQYF. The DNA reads TGTGCCAGCAGCCTCCGGACAGGGAACACAGATACGCAGTATTTT.